Listed here is a single TCR beta chain. Its specificity is not known. Profiling relied on immunoSEQ multiplex PCR, and the TCRdb table lists in-frame clones only, not all of them. The table lists roughly 40,000 clones, 80% to 90% of them singletons. The data belong to a study of STAT5B mutations in CD4+ large granular lymphocyte leukemia. General study points: Top patient clones used TRBV06 genes more often: 8/27 versus 2/35 in controls.

Trimming removed 4 bases from V and 6 bases from J; junction bases left unmatched: 11. The CDR3 loop spans 15 amino acids. Germline-derived CDR1 and CDR2 are MNHNS and SASEGT. Material: CD4+ T cells from blood buffy coats. V gene TRBV6-1 combines with J gene TRBJ2-5, with TRBD2 matching 7 bases. The receptor's source is a human donor in good health. The CDR3 region is CASSAATGLVKTQYF. CDR3 bases: TGTGCCAGCAGTGCCGCTACTGGACTAGTGAAGACCCAGTACTTC.